Below, 9 T cell receptor beta chains from the same sample are listed, as sequenced in a study of T cell repertoires in cytomegalovirus infection. Antigens for these TCRs are unknown. A single record per CDR3 protein comes from TCRdb applying MiXCR to the reads. The repertoire consists of over 250,000 distinct CDR3 sequences, with around 20% occurring once and the leading ten covering approximately 19%. This sample comprised cultured PBMCs, obtained from culture after CMV antigen stimulation. Receptor source: a human donor in good health (CMV status not recorded). Some clones in this sample may be carry-over from other donors' samples.

The gene calls are TRBV7-2 and TRBJ2-5, with D unclear. Deletions cut 5 bases from V and 3 bases from J, with 7 bases between. The length of the CDR3 is 12 residues. Germline V gives CDR1 SGHTA, CDR2 FQGNSA. Here the CDR3 reads CASSPYKETQYF. CDR3 in DNA: TGTGCCAGCAGCCCTTATAAAGAGACCCAGTACTTC.

This clonotype has at least ten counts. The rearrangement uses TRBV24-1 and TRBJ1-2; tentative D call: TRBD1 (5 bases). Between the trimmed V and J ends, which lost 4 bases and 3 bases, there was a span of 11 bases. Germline loops: CDR1 KGHDR, CDR2 SFDVKD. CDR3 length: 14 amino acids. CDR3 nucleotides: TGTGCCACCAGTGAGTCCGGGACCCACTATGGCTACACCTTC. This translates into CATSESGTHYGYTF.

V is TRBV20-1 and J is TRBJ2-7; the match to TRBD1 covers 8 bases. The germline V gene has CDR1 DFQATT and CDR2 SNEGSKA (reference sequence). Trimming cost V 4 bases and J 1 base; bases outside gene matches: 6. This CDR3 has 14 residues. In DNA, the CDR3 is TGCAGTGCTAACCCGGGACAGGTGTCCTACGAGCAGTACTTC. It translates to CSANPGQVSYEQYF.

This clonotype was seen a handful of times. This rearrangement joins TRBV7-6 to TRBJ1-1; D possibly corresponds to TRBD1 (5 bases). V was shortened by 5 bases and J by 2 bases, with 12 bases between the two germline ends. The germline V gene encodes CDR1 SGHVS and CDR2 FNYEAQ. CDR3 size: 14 residues. As DNA, the CDR3 is TGTGCCAGCAGCGACCCGGGGGAAAACACTGAAGCTTTCTTT. Amino acid sequence: CASSDPGENTEAFF.

This clonotype was counted many times. The chain links TRBV6-2 or TRBV6-3 to TRBJ2-5; either TRBD1 or TRBD2 may supply D (5 bases each). Germline V gives CDR1 MNHEY, CDR2 SVGEGT. V lost 2 bases and J 1 base, leaving 14 bases between the germline ends. The CDR3 spans 16 residues. The CDR3 bases are TGTGCCAGCAGTTACAATTTAGGGGAGAGCCAAGAGACCCAGTACTTC. It codes for CASSYNLGESQETQYF.

This sequence joins TRBV20-1 and TRBJ2-3; TRBD2 is a possible D gene (6 bases). This CDR3 comprises 14 residues. V lost 2 bases and J 4 bases, leaving 13 bases between the germline ends. Germline V gene lookup returns CDR1 DFQATT and CDR2 SNEGSKA (reference sequence). The CDR3 reads CSARKPGLPDTQYF. For the CDR3, the DNA is TGCAGTGCTAGAAAACCGGGACTCCCAGATACGCAGTATTTT.

The rearrangement uses TRBV27 and TRBJ2-7, with D perhaps TRBD2 (5 bases). CDR1 is MNHEY and CDR2 is SMNVEV in the germline V gene (reference sequence). The CDR3 length is 17 residues. V was clipped by 3 bases and J by 5 bases, with 23 bases between them. CDR3 amino acids: CASSFSPRGYIPHEQYF. The CDR3 nucleotides read TGTGCCAGCAGTTTTTCCCCTCGAGGGTATATCCCACACGAGCAGTACTTC.

This clonotype appeared a few times. This sequence joins TRBV14 and TRBJ2-5; D gene uncertain. The CDR3 covers 14 residues. Trimming took 1 base from V and 5 from J, leaving 11 bases between them. CDR1 and CDR2 from the germline V gene are SGHDN and FVKESK. The DNA of the CDR3 is TGTGCCAGCAGCCAAGGGCAGGCCGGGGAGACCCAGTACTTC. Its translation: CASSQGQAGETQYF.

The chain couples TRBV19 to TRBJ1-1; the match to TRBD1 covers 12 bases. Trimming cost V 6 bases and J 5 bases; bases outside gene matches: 4. The CDR3 consists of 14 residues. The V gene's germline CDR1 is LNHDA and CDR2 SQIVND (reference sequence). CDR3 in DNA: TGTGCCAGTAGCGGGACAGGGGGCGTTACTGAAGCTTTCTTT. This encodes CASSGTGGVTEAFF.